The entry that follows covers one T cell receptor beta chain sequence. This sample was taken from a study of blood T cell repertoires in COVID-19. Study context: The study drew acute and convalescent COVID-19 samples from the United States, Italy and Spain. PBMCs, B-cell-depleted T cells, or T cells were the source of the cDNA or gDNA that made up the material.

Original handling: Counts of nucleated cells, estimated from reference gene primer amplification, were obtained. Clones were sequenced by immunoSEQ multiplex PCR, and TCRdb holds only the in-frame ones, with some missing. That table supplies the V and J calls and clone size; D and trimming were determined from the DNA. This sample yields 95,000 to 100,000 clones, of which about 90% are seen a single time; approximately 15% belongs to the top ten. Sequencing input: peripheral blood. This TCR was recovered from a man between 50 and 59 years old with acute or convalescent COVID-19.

CDR3 DNA: TGTGCCAGCAGTCGCGGACAGGGGATCGACAATGAGCAGTTCTTC. As protein: CASSRGQGIDNEQFF. The J gene is TRBJ2-1, the V gene TRBV6-5, with 9 bases aligning to TRBD1. Looked up from germline, CDR1 is MNHEY and CDR2 is SVGAGI. This CDR3 has 15 amino acids. J gave up 5 bases and V 5 bases, and 7 bases lay outside the gene matches.